This is a list of T cell receptor beta chains from one sample in a study of blood T cells in healthy people across ages. TCRdb re-called the 5' RACE reads with MiXCR, one entry per CDR3 protein. The sample records more than 1.4 million distinct CDR3 sequences, 35% to 45% being singletons. The sequenced material came from blood. The source of these receptors is a woman aged 18-35 years in good health. CDR3s include the opening cysteine and the closing phenylalanine or tryptophan. D genes are given only for firm matches. Rows may omit the clone size; those that give it use once, few, many or a size class.

TGTGCCAGCAGTTACACAGGGGATTGGAACTATGGCTACACCTTC,CASSYTGDWNYGYTF,.,TRBJ1-2,TRBV25-1,TRBD1
TGTGCCAGCAGCCAGGGCCCTTTTATAAGGAATGAAAAACTGTTTTTT,CASSQGPFIRNEKLFF,.,TRBJ1-4,TRBV7-2,.
TGTGCCAGCACCAGCCCCTTTCAGGATAATGAGCAGTTCTTC,CASTSPFQDNEQFF,few,TRBJ2-1,TRBV12-3/TRBV12-4,.
TGCAGTGCTCGGACGGGGTCTGGAAACACCATATATTTT,CSARTGSGNTIYF,once,TRBJ1-3,TRBV20-1,.
TGTGCCAGCAGTTACGGGGGGACAGGGGTCACCTACGAGCAGTACTTC,CASSYGGTGVTYEQYF,few,TRBJ2-7,TRBV6-5,TRBD1
TGTGCCAGCAGTTCCGACCTTAGCTCCTACGAGCAGTACTTC,CASSSDLSSYEQYF,once,TRBJ2-7,TRBV6-5,.
TGTGCCAGCAGCGGAGCACTAAAACTGTTTTTT,CASSGALKLFF,.,TRBJ1-4,TRBV6-4,.
TGTGCCAGCAGTGAAGGAGCCACAGGGACCCCGTACTTC,CASSEGATGTPYF,.,TRBJ2-5,TRBV6-1,.
TGCAGCGTTTCGGGACTAGCGGGGGGGCGCGGAGATACGCAGTATTTT,CSVSGLAGGRGDTQYF,.,TRBJ2-3,TRBV29-1,TRBD2
TGTGCCAGCAGTTTATCTAGGGGACAGGGGGCATCGAACACCGGGGAGCTGTTTTTT,CASSLSRGQGASNTGELFF,.,TRBJ2-2,TRBV27,TRBD1
TGCAGTGCCCAGAGCGGGGGGGCCTATTATGAGCAGTTCTTC,CSAQSGGAYYEQFF,.,TRBJ2-1,TRBV20-1,TRBD2
TGCGCCAGCAGCGGAGCCGGGACTAGCGATACAGATACGCAGTATTTT,CASSGAGTSDTDTQYF,few,TRBJ2-3,TRBV4-1,TRBD2
TGTGCCAGCAGCGAGTCTTTTGGGTTCGGCTCCTACAATGAGCAGTTCTTC,CASSESFGFGSYNEQFF,.,TRBJ2-1,TRBV9,.
TGTGCCACCGCTGGACAGGGGATGTCCGAGCAGTACTTC,CATAGQGMSEQYF,.,TRBJ2-7,TRBV15,TRBD1
TGTGCCAGCAGTCTAAACGACGGGAGGGCCGGAGATACGCAGTATTTT,CASSLNDGRAGDTQYF,few,TRBJ2-3,TRBV27,TRBD2
TGTGCCAGCTCATTTGGTGAGAGGACTGAAGCTTTCTTT,CASSFGERTEAFF,.,TRBJ1-1,TRBV18,.
TGCGCCAGCAGCCGAGGAGACAGTCCCCTTGGATATGAGCAGTTCTTC,CASSRGDSPLGYEQFF,few,TRBJ2-1,TRBV4-1,.
TGTGCCAACAGTTTGGACCCCAATGAGCAGTTCTTC,CANSLDPNEQFF,.,TRBJ2-1,TRBV2,.
TGTGCCAGCAGCGCCCTTTCGGCGGAGGATTCACCCCTCCACTTT,CASSALSAEDSPLHF,.,TRBJ1-6,TRBV7-8,.
TGTGCCAGCAGCCCCCGAGCCTGGTACGAGCAGTACTTC,CASSPRAWYEQYF,.,TRBJ2-7,TRBV11-2,.
TGTGCCAGCAGGGCAGACCTGGGGAACACTGAAGCTTTCTTT,CASRADLGNTEAFF,.,TRBJ1-1,TRBV2,.
TGCGCCAGCAGCTTTGGGACTAGCCTTATCTACGAGCAGTACTTC,CASSFGTSLIYEQYF,.,TRBJ2-7,TRBV5-1,TRBD2